This entry describes one T cell receptor beta chain. Its antigen is not identified. Germline CDR1 and CDR2: SQVTM and ANQGSEA. Unmatched junction bases numbered 14, after V lost 4 bases and J lost 3 bases. The CDR3 is 17 residues long. The source of the sample is a study of T cells in narcolepsy. Study summary: Donors had narcolepsy type 1 or type 2, or were healthy controls. Points from the study as a whole: Autoreactive clonotypes reportedly recurred in blood of same and different patients, not controls. Some memory CD4+ repertoires had no autoreactive clone sequences. Same-patient CSF and blood CD4+ T cell clonotypes included HCRT-specific and TRIB2-specific autoreactive ones.

Assay: immunoSEQ multiplex PCR; the TCRdb copy retains only in-frame clones and omits some. The sample lists 15,000 to 16,000 clones, 85% occurring once. The chain links TRBV29-1 to TRBJ2-3, with 9 bases that match TRBD2. This sequence was found in a human donor in good health. Specimen: memory (CD45RA-) CD4+ T cells from blood. Here the CDR3 reads CSVVTFSSGSGTDTQYF. In DNA form, the CDR3 reads TGCAGCGTTGTGACATTCAGTAGCGGGAGTGGGACAGATACGCAGTATTTT.